Below, 12 T cell receptor beta chains from the same sample are listed, as sequenced in a study of OX40 agonist ivuxolimab in advanced cancers. Some clones are missing from TCRdb's copy, which holds only in-frame ones; the method was immunoSEQ multiplex PCR. The sample contains about 74,000 clones, around nine tenths of which appear only once. This material consisted of CD4+ or CD8+ T cells sorted from blood, taken in a trial of the OX40 agonist ivuxolimab. The receptors shown here come from an adult with an advanced solid tumor such as melanoma, head and neck, liver or kidney cancer.

The gene calls are TRBV6-5 and TRBJ2-7, with TRBD1 as a possible D gene (6 bases). This CDR3 contains 15 residues. Trimming shortened V by 2 bases and J by 3 bases, and 14 bases separated the two germline ends. CDR1 and CDR2 from the germline V gene are MNHEY and SVGAGI. CDR3 loop: CASSYATGKGYEQYF. CDR3 nucleotide sequence: TGTGCCAGCAGTTACGCTACAGGGAAGGGCTACGAGCAGTACTTC.

V and J are TRBV28 and TRBJ1-5; the D is unclear. This CDR3 has 14 residues. Per germline, CDR1 MDHEN and CDR2 SYDVKM. The V end lost 3 bases, the J end lost 1 base, and 7 bases lay between the germline ends. The CDR3 loop is CASSFEQSNQPQHF. Written as DNA, the CDR3 is TGTGCCAGCAGTTTCGAACAGAGCAATCAGCCCCAGCATTTT.

This chain uses TRBV7-9 with TRBJ2-6; the D is unclear. Between the trimmed V and J ends, which lost 7 bases and 4 bases, there was a span of 8 bases. The CDR3 runs to 13 residues. Germline lookup yields CDR1 SEHNR and CDR2 FQNEAQ (reference sequence). The CDR3 region has the DNA TGTGCCAGCACCCTGACAGGGGCCAACGTCCTGACTTTC. Translated, it gives CASTLTGANVLTF.

V gene TRBV19 combines with J gene TRBJ2-7; possible D gene TRBD2, 5 bases. The CDR3 covers 14 residues. With 2 bases removed from V and 5 bases from J, the gap between germline ends came to 13 bases. Germline V gene data show CDR1 as LNHDA and CDR2 as SQIVND (reference sequence). The CDR3: CASSILDGDHEQYF. CDR3 DNA: TGTGCCAGTAGTATATTGGACGGGGATCACGAGCAGTACTTC.

The J gene is TRBJ2-1, the V gene TRBV5-1, with a weak D call TRBD1 (5 bases). The CDR3 has 16 amino acids. The germline V gene has CDR1 SGHRS and CDR2 YFSETQ. V lost 5 bases, J lost 2 bases, and 17 bases lay in between. CDR3: CASSYRQPVTYNEQFF. In DNA, the CDR3 is TGCGCCAGCAGTTACCGACAGCCCGTTACCTACAATGAGCAGTTCTTC.

The gene calls are TRBV5-1 and TRBJ2-2; D is unclear. The germline CDR1 and CDR2 sequences are SGHRS and YFSETQ. This CDR3 has 16 residues. The V and J ends lost 0 bases and 1 base respectively, with 10 bases between them. CDR3 DNA sequence: TGCGCCAGCAGCTTGGCGGTGACGATGAACACCGGGGAGCTGTTTTTT. This codes for CASSLAVTMNTGELFF. Supplemented by reference TRBV5-1 and TRBJ2-2, the full variable domain reads KAGVTQTPRYLIKTRGQQVTLSCSPISGHRSVSWYQQTPGQGLQFLFEYFSETQRNKGNFPGRFSGRQFSNSRSEMNVSTLELGDSALYLCASSLAVTMNTGELFFGEGSRLTVL.

CDR3 sequence: CASSDPGQSYEQYF. Written as DNA, the CDR3 is TGTGCCAGCAGTGACCCGGGACAGTCCTACGAGCAGTACTTC. The chain is built from TRBV6-5 and TRBJ2-7, with 7 bases aligning to TRBD1. J gave up 1 base and V 5 bases, and 5 bases lay outside the gene matches. Germline values: CDR1 MNHEY, CDR2 SVGAGI. This CDR3 has 14 residues.

This CDR3 reads CASSPPGVYGSYNEQFF. CDR3 nucleotide sequence: TGTGCCAGCAGCCCCCCGGGGGTTTATGGCTCCTACAATGAGCAGTTCTTC. V gene TRBV11-3 combines with J gene TRBJ2-1; D might be TRBD2 (6 bases). V gave up 5 bases and J gave up 0 bases, with 17 bases separating them. Germline V gene data show CDR1 as SGHNT and CDR2 as YENEEA. This CDR3 is built from 17 residues.

This clone was seen just once. The rearrangement uses TRBV7-2 and TRBJ2-7, with a tentative D call TRBD2 (5 bases). Germline V lookup: CDR1 SGHTA, CDR2 FQGNSA. This CDR3 contains 16 residues. V lost 2 bases to trimming and J lost 0 bases, with 14 bases between them. The CDR3 here is CASSLMVGGLSYEQYF. The CDR3 coding sequence is TGTGCCAGCAGCTTAATGGTAGGCGGGCTCTCCTACGAGCAGTACTTC.

With respect to this clone: The same CDR3 arises from other DNA sequences in this sample as well. This chain joins TRBV5-1 and TRBJ2-5; TRBD2 might be the D (6 bases). The V end was cut by 2 bases, the J end by 2 bases, with 10 bases between. CDR3 length equals 14 residues. The germline V gene encodes CDR1 SGHRS and CDR2 YFSETQ. The CDR3, as DNA: TGCGCCAGCAGCTTCTCCGGGGGTCAAGAGACCCAGTACTTC. Amino acids: CASSFSGGQETQYF.

The chain joins TRBV6-1 to TRBJ2-7; D unclear. CDR1 is MNHNS and CDR2 is SASEGT in the germline V gene. CDR3 length equals 14 residues. The V and J ends lost 4 bases and 2 bases respectively, with 12 bases between them. In nucleotides, the CDR3 is TGTGCCAGCAGTGCCCCGACGGTACCCTACGAGCAGTACTTC. Residues: CASSAPTVPYEQYF.

This chain joins TRBV11-2 and TRBJ2-3, with a tentative D call TRBD2 (6 bases). Germline CDR1 is SGHAT and CDR2 is FQNNGV. Trimming left V 5 bases short and J 2 bases short, with 14 bases between. There are 15 residues in the CDR3. DNA for the CDR3: TGTGCCAGCAGCAAAACCGGGACTGTCACAGATACGCAGTATTTT. Translation gives CASSKTGTVTDTQYF.